This T cell receptor (beta chain) was sequenced for a study of blood T cells in healthy people across ages. Overall study results and limits: In older individuals, TCR beta diversity per million T cells was lower, falling roughly linearly with age. Long-lived and aged donors differed, with more naive CD4+ cells and higher diversity in the long-lived.

Using a J-beta primer mix together with a sample-barcoded 5' primer, a second PCR was run for roughly 7 to 12 cycles. One entry per CDR3 protein results from TCRdb running MiXCR on the 5' RACE reads. The sample shows some 1,800,000 distinct CDR3 sequences, around 40% of them seen only once. The CDR3 is 13 residues long. Trimming took off 0 bases at V and 11 bases at J, with 14 bases between the two ends. Germline V CDR1 and CDR2: MNHEY, SVGAGI. This clonotype turned up a few times. No antigen is known for it. Sequenced: blood. This clonotype was obtained from a human donor in good health. The chain joins TRBV6-5 to TRBJ2-7, with D maybe TRBD2 (6 bases). DNA for the CDR3: TGTGCCAGCAGTTACTCGGTCGGGGGAACGAAGTACTTC. Protein: CASSYSVGGTKYF.